These 5 T cell receptor beta chains were all obtained from the same sample, sequenced in a study of T-cell memory formation after mild COVID-19. TCRdb reprocessed the 5' RACE reads via MiXCR and lists one record per CDR3 protein. The sample has 170,000 or so distinct CDR3 sequences, about 22% seen once. Sequencing input: PBMCs or a T cell subset sorted from them (not recorded which). The source of these receptors is an adult woman who had mild COVID-19 (a few samples of this study predate the infection). Cell type and time point are not known.

This clonotype was found a few times. The V call is TRBV7-9, the J call TRBJ2-7; D may be TRBD2 (7 bases). Trimming took off 1 base at V and 6 bases at J, with 13 bases between the two ends. The germline V gene encodes CDR1 SEHNR and CDR2 FQNEAQ (reference sequence). The CDR3 extends over 14 amino acids. CDR3 sequence reads: CASSLGGGESEQYF. The CDR3 coding sequence is TGTGCCAGCAGCTTAGGAGGGGGGGAAAGCGAGCAGTACTTC.

This clonotype was recorded a few times. The J gene is TRBJ2-7, the V gene TRBV20-1; TRBD1 or TRBD2 may be the D gene (5 bases each). V was trimmed by 4 bases and J by 4 bases, leaving 14 bases between them. Germline V CDR1 and CDR2: DFQATT, SNEGSKA (reference sequence). There are 13 residues in the CDR3. CDR3 sequence reads: CSATPPGPYEQYF. The CDR3 DNA follows: TGCAGTGCTACACCACCGGGACCATACGAGCAGTACTTC.

This clonotype showed up just a few times. The chain combines TRBV12-3 or TRBV12-4 with TRBJ1-1; possible D gene TRBD1, 6 bases. The CDR3 has 14 residues. V was shortened by 5 bases and J by 2 bases, with 12 bases between the two germline ends. The CDR3 DNA reads as TGTGCCAGCAGTCACAGACAGGCTAACACTGAAGCTTTCTTT. Translating gives CASSHRQANTEAFF.

This chain joins TRBV9 and TRBJ2-1; TRBD2 matches 15 bases. Germline values: CDR1 SGDLS, CDR2 YYNGEE. The V gene end was trimmed by 3 bases and the J gene end by 4 bases; junction bases not matched to a gene: 8. The CDR3 consists of 18 residues. In DNA, the CDR3 is TGTGCCAGCAGCGAGGGACTAGCGGGAGGCGGGTGGTACAATGAGCAGTTCTTC. As protein: CASSEGLAGGGWYNEQFF. Based on the CDR3 plus reference TRBV9 and TRBJ2-1, the full variable domain is DSGVTQTPKHLITATGQRVTLRCSPRSGDLSVYWYQQSLDQGLQFLIQYYNGEERAKGNILERFSAQQFPDLHSELNLSSLELGDSALYFCASSEGLAGGGWYNEQFFGPGTRLTVL.

This clonotype was detected only a few times. This rearrangement joins TRBV18 to TRBJ2-7; D is unresolved. CDR3 length: 14 amino acids. Looked up from germline, CDR1 is KGHSH and CDR2 is LQKENI. Trimming removed 0 bases at V and 2 bases at J, with 8 bases between. CDR3 residues: CASSPPETAYEQYF. The CDR3, as DNA: TGTGCCAGCTCACCACCCGAGACGGCCTACGAGCAGTACTTC.